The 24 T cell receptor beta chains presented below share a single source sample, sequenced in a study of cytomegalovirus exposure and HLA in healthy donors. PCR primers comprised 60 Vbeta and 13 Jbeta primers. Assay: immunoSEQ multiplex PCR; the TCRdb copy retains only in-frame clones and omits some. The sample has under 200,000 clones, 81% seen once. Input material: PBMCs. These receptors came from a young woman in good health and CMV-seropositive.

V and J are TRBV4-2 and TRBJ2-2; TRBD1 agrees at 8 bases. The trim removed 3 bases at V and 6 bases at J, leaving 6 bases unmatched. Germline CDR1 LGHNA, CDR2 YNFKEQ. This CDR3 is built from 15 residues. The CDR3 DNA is TGTGCCAGCAGCCATCAGGGGGCTAGCCCCGGGGAGCTGTTTTTT. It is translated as CASSHQGASPGELFF.

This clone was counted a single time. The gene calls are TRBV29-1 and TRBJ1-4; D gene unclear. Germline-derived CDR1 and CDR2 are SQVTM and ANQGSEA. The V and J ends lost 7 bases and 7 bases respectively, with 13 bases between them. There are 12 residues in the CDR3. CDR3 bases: TGCAGCGCCTACCTTGGGCGTGAAAAACTGTTTTTT. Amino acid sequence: CSAYLGREKLFF.

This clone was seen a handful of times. CDR3 sequence: CASSQGDRNAEKLFF. Written as DNA, the CDR3 is TGCGCCAGCAGCCAAGGGGACAGGAACGCTGAAAAACTGTTTTTT. This chain joins TRBV4-1 and TRBJ1-4; the match to TRBD1 covers 8 bases. The CDR3 is made up of 15 amino acids. Germline CDR1 and CDR2: MGHRA and YSYEKL. With 1 base clipped from V and 7 bases from J, the junction kept 5 bases outside the gene matches.

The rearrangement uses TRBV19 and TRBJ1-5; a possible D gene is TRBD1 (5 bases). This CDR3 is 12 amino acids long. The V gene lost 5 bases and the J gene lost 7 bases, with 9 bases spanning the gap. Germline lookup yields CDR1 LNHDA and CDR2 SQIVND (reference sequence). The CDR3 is CASSQGYQPQHF. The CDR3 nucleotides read TGTGCCAGTAGTCAGGGATACCAGCCCCAGCATTTT. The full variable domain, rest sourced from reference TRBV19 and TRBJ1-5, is DGGITQSPKYLFRKEGQNVTLSCEQNLNHDAMYWYRQDPGQGLRLIYYSQIVNDFQKGDIAEGYSVSREKKESFPLTVTSAQKNPTAFYLCASSQGYQPQHFGDGTRLSIL.

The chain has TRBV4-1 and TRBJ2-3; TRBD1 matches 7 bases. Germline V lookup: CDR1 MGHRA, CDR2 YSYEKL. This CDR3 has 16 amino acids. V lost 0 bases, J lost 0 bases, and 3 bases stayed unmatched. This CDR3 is CASSQDTGASTDTQYF. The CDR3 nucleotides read TGCGCCAGCAGCCAAGATACAGGGGCTAGCACAGATACGCAGTATTTT.

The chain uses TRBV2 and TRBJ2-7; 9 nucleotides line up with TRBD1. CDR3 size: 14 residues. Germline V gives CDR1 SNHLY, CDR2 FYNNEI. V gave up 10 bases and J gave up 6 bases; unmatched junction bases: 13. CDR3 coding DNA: TGTGCCATCCCACGGGGGACAGGGTCCAGCGAGCAGTACTTC. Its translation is CAIPRGTGSSEQYF.

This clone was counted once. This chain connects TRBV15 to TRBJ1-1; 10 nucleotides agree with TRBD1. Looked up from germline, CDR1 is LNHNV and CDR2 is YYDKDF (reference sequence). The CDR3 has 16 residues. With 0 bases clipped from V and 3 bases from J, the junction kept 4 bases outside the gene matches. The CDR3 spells CATSRDRTGGHTEAFF. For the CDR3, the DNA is TGTGCCACCAGCAGAGATAGGACAGGGGGGCACACTGAAGCTTTCTTT. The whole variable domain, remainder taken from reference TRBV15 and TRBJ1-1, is DAMVIQNPRYQVTQFGKPVTLSCSQTLNHNVMYWYQQKSSQAPKLLFHYYDKDFNNEADTPDNFQSRRPNTSFCFLDIRSPGLGDTAMYLCATSRDRTGGHTEAFFGQGTRLTVV.

Here the CDR3 DNA reads TGCAGCGTTGGCAGGCATTTAAACAATGAGCAGTTCTTC. This encodes CSVGRHLNNEQFF. This chain uses TRBV29-1 with TRBJ2-1; D not certain. V was clipped by 4 bases and J by 5 bases, with 12 bases between them. CDR1 is SQVTM, CDR2 ANQGSEA, per germline. CDR3 length equals 13 residues.

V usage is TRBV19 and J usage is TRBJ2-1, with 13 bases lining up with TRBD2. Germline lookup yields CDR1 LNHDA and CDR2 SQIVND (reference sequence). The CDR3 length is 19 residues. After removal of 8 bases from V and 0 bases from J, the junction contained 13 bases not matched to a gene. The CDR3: CASSLAGGTYIRSYNEQFF. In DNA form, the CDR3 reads TGTGCCAGTTCACTAGCGGGGGGGACTTATATTCGCTCCTACAATGAGCAGTTCTTC.

The CDR3 loop is CASRGQDQGGYTF. The DNA for the CDR3 is TGTGCCAGCAGGGGACAGGACCAAGGGGGCTACACCTTC. The chain joins TRBV6-4 to TRBJ1-2, with 8 bases matching TRBD1. Germline V gene lookup returns CDR1 MRHNA and CDR2 SNTAGT. The CDR3 has 13 residues. V shed 6 bases and J 8 bases; nucleotides not matched to a gene: 8.

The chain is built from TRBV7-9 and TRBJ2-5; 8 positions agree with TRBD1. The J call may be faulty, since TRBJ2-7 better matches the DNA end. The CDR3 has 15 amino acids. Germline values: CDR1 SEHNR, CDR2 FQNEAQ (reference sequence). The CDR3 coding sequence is TGTGCCAGCAGCTTACTCCAGGGGGCGGATGCCGAGCAGTACTTC. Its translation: CASSLLQGADAEQYF.

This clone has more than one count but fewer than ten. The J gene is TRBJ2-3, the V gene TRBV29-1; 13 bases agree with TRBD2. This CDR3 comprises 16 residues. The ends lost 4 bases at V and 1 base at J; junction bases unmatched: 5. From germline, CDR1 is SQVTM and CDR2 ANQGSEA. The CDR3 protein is CSVGTSGGGRTDTQYF. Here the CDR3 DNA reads TGCAGCGTTGGCACTAGCGGGGGGGGACGCACAGATACGCAGTATTTT.

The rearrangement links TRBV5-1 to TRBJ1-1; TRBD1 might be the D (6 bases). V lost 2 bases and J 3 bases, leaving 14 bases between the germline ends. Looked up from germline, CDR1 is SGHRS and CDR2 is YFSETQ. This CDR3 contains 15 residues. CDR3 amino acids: CASSLQGPGDTEAFF. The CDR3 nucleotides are TGCGCCAGCAGCTTACAGGGTCCAGGGGACACTGAAGCTTTCTTT.

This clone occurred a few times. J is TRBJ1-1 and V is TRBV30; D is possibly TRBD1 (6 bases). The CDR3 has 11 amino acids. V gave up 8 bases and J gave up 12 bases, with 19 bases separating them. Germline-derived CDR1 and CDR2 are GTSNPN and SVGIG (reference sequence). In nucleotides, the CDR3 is TGTGCCCAACTGGGACAAGTCACTACTTTCTTT. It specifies CAQLGQVTTFF.

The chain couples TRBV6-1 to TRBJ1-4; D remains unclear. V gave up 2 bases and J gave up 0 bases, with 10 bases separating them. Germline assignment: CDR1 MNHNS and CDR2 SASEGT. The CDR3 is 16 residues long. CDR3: CASSERRRATNEKLFF. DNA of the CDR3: TGTGCCAGCAGTGAAAGGAGGAGAGCAACTAATGAAAAACTGTTTTTT.

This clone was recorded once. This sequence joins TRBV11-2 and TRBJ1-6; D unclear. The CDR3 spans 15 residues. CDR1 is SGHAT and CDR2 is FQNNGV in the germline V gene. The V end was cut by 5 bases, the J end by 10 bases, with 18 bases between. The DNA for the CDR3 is TGTGCCAGCAGCACCGGCCGAGAGGGAGGGTCACCCCTCCACTTT. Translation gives CASSTGREGGSPLHF.

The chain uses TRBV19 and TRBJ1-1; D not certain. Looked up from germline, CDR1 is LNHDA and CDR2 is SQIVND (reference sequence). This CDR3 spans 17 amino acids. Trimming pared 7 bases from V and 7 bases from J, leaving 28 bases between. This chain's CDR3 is CASTSGGSHGAANEAFF. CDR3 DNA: TGTGCCAGTACCTCGGGAGGGTCCCATGGCGCCGCCAATGAAGCTTTCTTT.

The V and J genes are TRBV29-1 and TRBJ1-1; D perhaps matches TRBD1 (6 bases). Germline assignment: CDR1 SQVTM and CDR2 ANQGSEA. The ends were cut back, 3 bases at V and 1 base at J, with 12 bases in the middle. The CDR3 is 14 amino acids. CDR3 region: CSVDGGGQNTEAFF. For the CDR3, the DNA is TGCAGCGTTGATGGCGGGGGGCAGAACACTGAAGCTTTCTTT.

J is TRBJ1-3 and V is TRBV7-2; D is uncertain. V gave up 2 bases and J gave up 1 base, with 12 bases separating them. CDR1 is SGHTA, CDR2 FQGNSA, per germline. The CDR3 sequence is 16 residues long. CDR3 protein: CASSLSSPSSGNTIYF. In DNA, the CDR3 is TGTGCCAGCAGCTTAAGTAGCCCCTCTTCTGGAAACACCATATATTTT.

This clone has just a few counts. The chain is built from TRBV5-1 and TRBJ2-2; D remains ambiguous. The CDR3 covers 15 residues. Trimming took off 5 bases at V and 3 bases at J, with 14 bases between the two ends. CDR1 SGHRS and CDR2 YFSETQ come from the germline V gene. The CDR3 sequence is CASREGASHTGELFF. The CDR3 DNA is TGCGCCAGCAGGGAAGGAGCCAGCCACACCGGGGAGCTGTTTTTT.

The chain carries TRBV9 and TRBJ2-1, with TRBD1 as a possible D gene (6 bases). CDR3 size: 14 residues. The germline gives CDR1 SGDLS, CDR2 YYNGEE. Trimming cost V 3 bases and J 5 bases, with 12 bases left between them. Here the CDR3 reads CASSASRQDNEQFF. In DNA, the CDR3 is TGTGCCAGCAGCGCCAGCCGACAGGACAATGAGCAGTTCTTC.

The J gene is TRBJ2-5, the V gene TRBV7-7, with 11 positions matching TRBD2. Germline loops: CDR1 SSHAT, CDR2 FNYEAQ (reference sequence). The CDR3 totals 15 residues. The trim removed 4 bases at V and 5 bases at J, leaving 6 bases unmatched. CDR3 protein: CASSSLAGGLETQYF. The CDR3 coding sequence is TGTGCCAGCAGCTCCCTAGCGGGAGGTTTGGAGACCCAGTACTTC.

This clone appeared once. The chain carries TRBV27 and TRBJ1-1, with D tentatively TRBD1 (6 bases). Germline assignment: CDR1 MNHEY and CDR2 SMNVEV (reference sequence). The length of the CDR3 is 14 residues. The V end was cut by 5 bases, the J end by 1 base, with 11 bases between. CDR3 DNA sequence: TGTGCCAGCAGTCCACCGGGACAGAACACTGAAGCTTTCTTT. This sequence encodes CASSPPGQNTEAFF.

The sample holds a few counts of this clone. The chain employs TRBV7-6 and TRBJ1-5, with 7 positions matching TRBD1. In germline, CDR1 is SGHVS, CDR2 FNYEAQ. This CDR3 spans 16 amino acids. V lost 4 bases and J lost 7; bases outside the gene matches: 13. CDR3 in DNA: TGTGCCAGCAGCTCTATAGGGGGCGGGGTTAGCCAGCCCCAGCATTTT. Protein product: CASSSIGGGVSQPQHF.